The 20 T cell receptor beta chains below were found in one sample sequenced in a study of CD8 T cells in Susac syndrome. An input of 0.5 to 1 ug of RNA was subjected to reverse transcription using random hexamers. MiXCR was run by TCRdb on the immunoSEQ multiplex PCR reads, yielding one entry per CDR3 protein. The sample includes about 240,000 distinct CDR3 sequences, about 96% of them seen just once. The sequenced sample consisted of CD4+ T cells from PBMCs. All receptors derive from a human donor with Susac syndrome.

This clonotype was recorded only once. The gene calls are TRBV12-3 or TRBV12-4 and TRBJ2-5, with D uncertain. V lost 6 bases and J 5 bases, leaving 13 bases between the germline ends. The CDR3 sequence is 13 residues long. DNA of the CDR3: TGTGCCAGCAGCACTGCATTAGGCGAGACCCAGTACTTC. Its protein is CASSTALGETQYF.

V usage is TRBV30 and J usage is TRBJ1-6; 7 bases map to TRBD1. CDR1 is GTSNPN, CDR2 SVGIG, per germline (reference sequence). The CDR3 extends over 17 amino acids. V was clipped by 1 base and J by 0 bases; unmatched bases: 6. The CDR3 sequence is CAWSDRGKSSYNSPLHF. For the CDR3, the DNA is TGTGCCTGGAGTGACAGGGGAAAAAGCTCCTATAATTCACCCCTCCACTTT.

CDR3 sequence: CASSLDQYSYEQYF. The CDR3, as DNA: TGTGCCAGCAGCTTGGATCAGTACTCCTACGAGCAGTACTTC. This chain connects TRBV5-4 to TRBJ2-7; D remains ambiguous. CDR1 and CDR2 from the germline V gene are SGHNT and YYREEE (reference sequence). The CDR3 loop spans 14 amino acids. V was shortened by 0 bases and J by 0 bases, with 7 bases between the two germline ends.

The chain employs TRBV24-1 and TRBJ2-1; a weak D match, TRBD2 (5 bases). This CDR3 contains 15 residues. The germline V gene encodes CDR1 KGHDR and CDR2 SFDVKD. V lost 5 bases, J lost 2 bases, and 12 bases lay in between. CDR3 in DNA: TGTGCCACCAGTGTTGGGGAGCAGACCTACAATGAGCAGTTCTTC. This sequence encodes CATSVGEQTYNEQFF.

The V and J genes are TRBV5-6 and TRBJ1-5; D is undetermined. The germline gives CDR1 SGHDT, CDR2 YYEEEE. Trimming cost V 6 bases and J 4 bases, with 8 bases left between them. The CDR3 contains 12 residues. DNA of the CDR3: TGTGCCAGCAACCTTAGAAATCAGCCCCAGCATTTT. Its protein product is CASNLRNQPQHF.

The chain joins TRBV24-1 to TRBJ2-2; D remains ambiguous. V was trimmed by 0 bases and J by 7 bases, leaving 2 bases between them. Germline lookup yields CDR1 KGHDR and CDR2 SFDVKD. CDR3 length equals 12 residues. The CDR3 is CATSDLYGELFF. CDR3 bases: TGTGCCACCAGTGATTTGTACGGGGAGCTGTTTTTT.

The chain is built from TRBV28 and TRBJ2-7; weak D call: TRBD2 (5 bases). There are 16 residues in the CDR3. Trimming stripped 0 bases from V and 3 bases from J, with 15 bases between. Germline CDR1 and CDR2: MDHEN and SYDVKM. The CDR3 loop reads CASSLWAPGKIYEQYF. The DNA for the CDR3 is TGTGCCAGCAGTTTATGGGCCCCGGGAAAAATCTACGAGCAGTACTTC.

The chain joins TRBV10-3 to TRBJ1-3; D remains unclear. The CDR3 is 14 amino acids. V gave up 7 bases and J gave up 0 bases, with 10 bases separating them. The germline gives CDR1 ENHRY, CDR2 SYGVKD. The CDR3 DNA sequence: TGTGCCATCACTGCTGGCAACTCTGGAAACACCATATATTTT. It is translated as CAITAGNSGNTIYF.

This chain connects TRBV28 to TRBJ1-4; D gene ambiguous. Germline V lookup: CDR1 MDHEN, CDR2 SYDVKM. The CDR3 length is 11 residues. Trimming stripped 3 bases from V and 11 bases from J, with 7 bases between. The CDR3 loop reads CASSLTRKLFF. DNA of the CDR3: TGTGCCAGCAGTTTGACGCGGAAACTGTTTTTT.

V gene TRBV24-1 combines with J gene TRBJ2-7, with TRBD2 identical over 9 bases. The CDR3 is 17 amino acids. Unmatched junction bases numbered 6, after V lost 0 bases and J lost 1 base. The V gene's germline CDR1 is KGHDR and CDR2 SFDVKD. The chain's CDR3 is CATSDLPSGMFSYEQYF. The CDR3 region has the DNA TGTGCCACCAGTGATTTGCCTAGCGGGATGTTTTCCTACGAGCAGTACTTC.

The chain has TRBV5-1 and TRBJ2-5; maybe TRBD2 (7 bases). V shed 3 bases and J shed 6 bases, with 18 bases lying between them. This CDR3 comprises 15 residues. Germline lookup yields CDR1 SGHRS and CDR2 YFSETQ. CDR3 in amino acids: CASSSSGTSGKTQYF. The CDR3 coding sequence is TGCGCCAGCAGCTCATCCGGGACAAGCGGGAAGACCCAGTACTTC.

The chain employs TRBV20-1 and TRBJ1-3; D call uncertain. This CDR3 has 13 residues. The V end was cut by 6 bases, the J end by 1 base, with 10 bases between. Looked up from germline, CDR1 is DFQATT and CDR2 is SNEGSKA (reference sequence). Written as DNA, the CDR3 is TGCAGTGCACAAGGAGTGTCTGGAAACACCATATATTTT. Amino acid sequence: CSAQGVSGNTIYF.

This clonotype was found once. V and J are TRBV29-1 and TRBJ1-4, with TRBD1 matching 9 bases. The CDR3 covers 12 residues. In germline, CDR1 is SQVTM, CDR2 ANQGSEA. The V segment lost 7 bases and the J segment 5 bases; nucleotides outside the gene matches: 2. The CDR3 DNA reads TGCAGCGCCGGGACAGGGAATGAAAAACTGTTTTTT. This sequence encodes CSAGTGNEKLFF.

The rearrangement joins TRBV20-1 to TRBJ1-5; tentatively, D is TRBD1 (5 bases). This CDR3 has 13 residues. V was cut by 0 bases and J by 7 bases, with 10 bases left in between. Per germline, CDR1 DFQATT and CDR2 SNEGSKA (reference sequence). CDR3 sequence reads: CSARDSGLQPQHF. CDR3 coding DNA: TGCAGTGCTAGAGATTCAGGGTTACAGCCCCAGCATTTT.

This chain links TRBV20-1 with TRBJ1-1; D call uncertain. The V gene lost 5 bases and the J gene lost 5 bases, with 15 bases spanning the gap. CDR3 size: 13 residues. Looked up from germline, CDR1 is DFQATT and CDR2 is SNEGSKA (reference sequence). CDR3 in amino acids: CSAQRVEGTEAFF. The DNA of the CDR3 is TGCAGTGCTCAAAGGGTGGAAGGAACTGAAGCTTTCTTT.

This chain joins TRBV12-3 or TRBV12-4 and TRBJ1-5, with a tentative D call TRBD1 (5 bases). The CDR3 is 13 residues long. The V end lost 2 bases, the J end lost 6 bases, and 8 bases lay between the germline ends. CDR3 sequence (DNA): TGTGCCAGCAGTTTATGGGGGGTTCAGCCCCAGCATTTT. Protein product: CASSLWGVQPQHF.

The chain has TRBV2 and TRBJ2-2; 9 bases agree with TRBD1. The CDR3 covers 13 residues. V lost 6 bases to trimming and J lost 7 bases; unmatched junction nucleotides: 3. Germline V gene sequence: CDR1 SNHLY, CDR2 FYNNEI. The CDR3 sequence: CASRRTGVGELFF. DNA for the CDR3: TGTGCCAGCAGGAGGACAGGGGTCGGGGAGCTGTTTTTT.

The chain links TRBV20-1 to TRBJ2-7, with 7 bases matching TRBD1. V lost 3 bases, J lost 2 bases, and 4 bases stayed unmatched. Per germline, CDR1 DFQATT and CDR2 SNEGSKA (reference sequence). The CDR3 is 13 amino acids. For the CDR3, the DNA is TGCAGTGCTAGTGACAGGGACCCCTACGAGCAGTACTTC. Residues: CSASDRDPYEQYF.

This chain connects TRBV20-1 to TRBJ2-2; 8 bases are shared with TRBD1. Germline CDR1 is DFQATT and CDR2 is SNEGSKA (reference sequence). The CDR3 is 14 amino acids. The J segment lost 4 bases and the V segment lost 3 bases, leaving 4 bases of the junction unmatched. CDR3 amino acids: CSARRTGTTGELFF. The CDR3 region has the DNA TGCAGTGCTAGGCGGACAGGGACCACCGGGGAGCTGTTTTTT.

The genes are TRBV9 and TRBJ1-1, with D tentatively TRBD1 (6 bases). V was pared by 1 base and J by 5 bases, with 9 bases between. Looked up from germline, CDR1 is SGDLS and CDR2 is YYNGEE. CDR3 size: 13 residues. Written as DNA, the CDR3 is TGTGCCAGCAGCGTACAGGGGAGGACTGAAGCTTTCTTT. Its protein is CASSVQGRTEAFF.